One and the same sample provided the 13 T cell receptor beta chains below, sequenced in a study of cytomegalovirus exposure and HLA in healthy donors. Using immunoSEQ multiplex PCR, the repertoire was profiled, and TCRdb retains in-frame clones only, with some absent. Of 250,000 to 350,000 clones in the sample, roughly 90% were seen once. Sequenced material: PBMCs. These receptors all stem from a man aged 30 to 39 in good health and CMV-seronegative.

This clone was observed once. The CDR3 spells CASSVSGGAYEQYF. The CDR3 DNA reads TGTGCCAGCAGTGTTTCCGGGGGGGCCTACGAGCAGTACTTC. The chain joins TRBV2 to TRBJ2-7, with TRBD2 identical over 8 bases. This CDR3 spans 14 amino acids. Germline assignment: CDR1 SNHLY and CDR2 FYNNEI. Trimming took 4 bases from V and 2 from J; bases not matched to a gene: 4.

The sample holds a few counts of this clone. V gene TRBV18 combines with J gene TRBJ2-2; tentative D call: TRBD1 (6 bases). Germline CDR1 KGHSH, CDR2 LQKENI. V lost 3 bases, J lost 1 base, and 6 bases lay in between. The CDR3 runs to 14 residues. In DNA form, the CDR3 reads TGTGCCAGCTCACCGGGACAGAACACCGGGGAGCTGTTTTTT. This gives the protein CASSPGQNTGELFF.

For the CDR3, the DNA is TGTGCCAGCAGTTACTCGGTAGTAGCGGGGTTAAACGAGCAGTACTTC. It yields the protein CASSYSVVAGLNEQYF. The J gene is TRBJ2-7, the V gene TRBV6-5, with 8 bases matching TRBD2. The V gene's germline CDR1 is MNHEY and CDR2 SVGAGI. With V trimmed by 0 bases and J by 5 bases, 9 bases remained unmatched. There are 16 residues in the CDR3.

The V and J genes are TRBV5-4 and TRBJ1-2; 7 bases are shared with TRBD1. From germline, CDR1 is SGHNT and CDR2 YYREEE (reference sequence). This CDR3 spans 16 amino acids. With V trimmed by 0 bases and J by 1 base, 6 bases remained unmatched. The CDR3 region has the DNA TGTGCCAGCAGCTTGGCAGACAGGGTCTTTAACTATGGCTACACCTTC. Protein sequence: CASSLADRVFNYGYTF.

The rearrangement joins TRBV18 to TRBJ2-3; 8 bases agree with TRBD1. Germline CDR1 reads KGHSH; CDR2 reads LQKENI. The CDR3 has 17 residues. With 6 bases clipped from V and 3 bases from J, the junction kept 14 bases outside the gene matches. CDR3 protein: CASSPFSGGAGTDTQYF. CDR3 nucleotide sequence: TGTGCCAGCTCGCCATTCTCAGGGGGCGCTGGTACAGATACGCAGTATTTT.

The rearrangement uses TRBV5-1 and TRBJ2-3; 7 positions agree with TRBD1. CDR3 size: 13 residues. The V gene end was trimmed by 7 bases and the J gene end by 1 base; junction bases not matched to a gene: 3. Per the germline V gene, CDR1 is SGHRS and CDR2 is YFSETQ. The CDR3 here is CASWTGGTDTQYF. As DNA, the CDR3 is TGCGCCAGCTGGACAGGTGGCACAGATACGCAGTATTTT.

V gene TRBV6-5 combines with J gene TRBJ1-2; no definite D call. The CDR3 consists of 12 residues. Trimming left V 10 bases short and J 5 bases short, with 14 bases between. The germline CDR1 and CDR2 sequences are MNHEY and SVGAGI. In DNA, the CDR3 is TGTGCCACCGAGAACCAACTTTATGGCTACACCTTC. Residues: CATENQLYGYTF.

On this clone: An end of the junction differs from the germline gene, which may be a read error. This chain joins TRBV4-2 and TRBJ1-2, with TRBD1 identical over 7 bases. This CDR3 spans 15 amino acids. The germline V gene has CDR1 LGHNA and CDR2 YNFKEQ. The CDR3 DNA follows: TGTGCCAGCAGCCAAGACTTCAACACTCAACAGGGGCTGTGCTTC. Its protein product is CASSQDFNTQQGLCF.

The chain joins TRBV27 to TRBJ1-6; 9 nucleotides align to TRBD1. With V trimmed by 4 bases and J by 10 bases, 5 bases remained unmatched. This CDR3 spans 14 amino acids. The germline gives CDR1 MNHEY, CDR2 SMNVEV (reference sequence). CDR3 region: CASSYDRGKSPLHF. Written as DNA, the CDR3 is TGTGCCAGCAGTTACGACAGGGGGAAATCACCCCTCCACTTT.

This clone was picked up a small number of times. The J gene is TRBJ2-7, the V gene TRBV28, with 8 positions matching TRBD1. Trimming took 4 bases from V and 2 from J; bases not matched to a gene: 10. CDR3 length equals 16 residues. CDR1 is MDHEN and CDR2 is SYDVKM in the germline V gene. The CDR3 is CASSSPQDRATYEQYF. For the CDR3, the DNA is TGTGCCAGCAGTTCCCCCCAGGACAGGGCAACCTACGAGCAGTACTTC.

The V and J genes are TRBV6-5 and TRBJ2-2; D gene unclear. Per germline, CDR1 MNHEY and CDR2 SVGAGI. V gave up 0 bases and J gave up 12 bases, with 14 bases separating them. CDR3 length equals 14 residues. The CDR3 is CASSYSELPLQLFF. CDR3 in DNA: TGTGCCAGCAGTTACTCAGAGCTACCGCTCCAGCTGTTTTTT.

The rearrangement uses TRBV5-1 and TRBJ2-3, with D unresolved. Germline V gene data show CDR1 as SGHRS and CDR2 as YFSETQ. The CDR3 length is 12 residues. Trimming pared 1 base from V and 4 bases from J, leaving 4 bases between. The CDR3 nucleotides read TGCGCCAGCAGCTTGTCTTCAGATACGCAGTATTTT. It codes for CASSLSSDTQYF.

The chain joins TRBV30 to TRBJ1-1; maybe TRBD1 (5 bases). Germline loops: CDR1 GTSNPN, CDR2 SVGIG (reference sequence). Deletions cut 0 bases from V and 3 bases from J, with 8 bases between. CDR3 length: 13 amino acids. CDR3 nucleotides: TGTGCCTGGAGTGTGGGGGGGGACACTGAAGCTTTCTTT. Its translation is CAWSVGGDTEAFF.